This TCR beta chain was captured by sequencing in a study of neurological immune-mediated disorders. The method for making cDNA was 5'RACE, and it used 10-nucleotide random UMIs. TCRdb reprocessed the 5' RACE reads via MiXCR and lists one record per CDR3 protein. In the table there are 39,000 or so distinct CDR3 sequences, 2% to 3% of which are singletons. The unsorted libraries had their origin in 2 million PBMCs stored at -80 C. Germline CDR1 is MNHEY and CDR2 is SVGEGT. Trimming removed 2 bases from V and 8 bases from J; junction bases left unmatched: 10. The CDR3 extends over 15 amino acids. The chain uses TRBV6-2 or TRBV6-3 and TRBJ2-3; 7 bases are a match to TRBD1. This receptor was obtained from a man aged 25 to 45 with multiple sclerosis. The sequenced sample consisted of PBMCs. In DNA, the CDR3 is TGTGCCAGCAGTTACCCGGGACAGAGAGAGGGTACGCAGTATTTT. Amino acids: CASSYPGQREGTQYF.